Included here is one T cell receptor (beta chain) sequence, with context. The antigen is unknown. This specimen belongs to a study of post-analysis software for immune sequencing data. Study details: Patients with relapsing-remitting, secondary progressive and progressive-relapsing multiple sclerosis courses were all represented. Findings and caveats of the study: TRBV5-6, TRBV5-1 and TRBV20-1 were among 4 or 5 TRBV segments more frequent in patients than controls. Compared against controls, patients with multiple sclerosis displayed significantly lower normalized Chao1 diversity.

Included in the TCR beta cDNA libraries were unique molecular identifiers. One entry per CDR3 protein results from TCRdb running MiXCR on the PCR reads. The sample includes around 400,000 distinct CDR3 sequences, less than 40% of them seen just once. In germline, CDR1 is DFQATT, CDR2 SNEGSKA (reference sequence). CDR3 length: 16 amino acids. The V call is TRBV20-1, the J call TRBJ2-5; no reliable D call. The J call may be faulty, since TRBJ2-7 better matches the DNA end. The receptor was isolated from a girl between 2 and 10 years old with multiple sclerosis. Source material: blood. CDR3 sequence (DNA): TGCAGTGCTAGAGATCTATCGCGCGAACCCACCTACGAGCAGTACTTC. Its translation: CSARDLSREPTYEQYF.